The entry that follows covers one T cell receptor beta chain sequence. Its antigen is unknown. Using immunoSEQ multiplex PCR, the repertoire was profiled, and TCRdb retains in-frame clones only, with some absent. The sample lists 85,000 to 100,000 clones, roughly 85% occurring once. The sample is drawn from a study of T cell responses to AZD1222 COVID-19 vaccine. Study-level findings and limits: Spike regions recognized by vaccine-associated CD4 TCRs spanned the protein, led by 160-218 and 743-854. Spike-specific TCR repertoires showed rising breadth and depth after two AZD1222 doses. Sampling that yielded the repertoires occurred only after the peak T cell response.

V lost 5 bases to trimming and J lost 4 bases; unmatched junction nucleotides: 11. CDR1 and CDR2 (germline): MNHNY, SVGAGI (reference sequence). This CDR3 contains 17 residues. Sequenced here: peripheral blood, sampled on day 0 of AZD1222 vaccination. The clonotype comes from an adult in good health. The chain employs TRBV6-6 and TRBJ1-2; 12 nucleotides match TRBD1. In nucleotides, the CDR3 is TGTGCCAGCAGTCGGGGACAGGGGGCGGTCCGCCCCTATGGCTACACCTTC. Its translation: CASSRGQGAVRPYGYTF.